These 3 T cell receptor beta chains were sequenced from one sample in a study of beta chain features in type 1 diabetes. General study points: Shorter TCRB CDR3s, moderately but significantly so, were found in Type 1 diabetes patients in all four CD4+ subsets.

Their antigens are not known. The sequenced template was cDNA made from the entire isolated RNA. Profiling relied on immunoSEQ multiplex PCR, and the TCRdb table lists in-frame clones only, not all of them. Of 150,000 to 200,000 clones in the sample, roughly 59% were seen once. Sequenced sample: naive CD4+ T cells from blood. The receptors shown here come from a man aged 25 to 45 with type 1 diabetes.

This chain links TRBV9 with TRBJ2-3; maybe TRBD1 (6 bases). The CDR3 runs 15 residues. CDR1 and CDR2 from the germline V gene are SGDLS and YYNGEE. Trimming took 0 bases from V and 3 from J, leaving 11 bases between them. Here the CDR3 reads CASSVGVGGTDTQYF. The DNA for the CDR3 is TGTGCCAGCAGCGTAGGCGTAGGGGGAACAGATACGCAGTATTTT.

V is TRBV9 and J is TRBJ1-4; D not resolved. CDR1 is SGDLS and CDR2 is YYNGEE in the germline V gene. V was pared by 3 bases and J by 8 bases, with 14 bases between. CDR3 length equals 14 residues. As DNA, the CDR3 is TGTGCCAGCAGCGAGACGGGTTCCGGGGAAAAACTGTTTTTT. Residues: CASSETGSGEKLFF.

This clone was seen just once. The J gene is TRBJ2-4, the V gene TRBV11-2; D is possibly TRBD1 (5 bases). Germline CDR1 reads SGHAT; CDR2 reads FQNNGV. The CDR3 is 12 amino acids. V was clipped by 4 bases and J by 5 bases, with 6 bases between them. The CDR3 coding sequence is TGTGCCAGCAGCTCGACAGAAAACATTCAGTACTTC. Protein product: CASSSTENIQYF. Full variable domain (missing parts from reference TRBV11-2 and TRBJ2-4): EAGVAQSPRYKIIEKRQSVAFWCNPISGHATLYWYQQILGQGPKLLIQFQNNGVVDDSQLPKDRFSAERLKGVDSTLKIQPAKLEDSAVYLCASSSTENIQYFGAGTRLSVL.